These T cell receptor beta chains were read from a single sample in a study of shared clonotypes between healthy human individuals. Sequenced by immunoSEQ multiplex PCR; TCRdb stores in-frame clones only, minus some. The data hold just over 2,000,000 clones, with approximately 95% observed a single time. Sequenced input: naive CD8+ T cells sorted from blood. These receptors were taken from a man aged 18 to 29 in good health. Each CDR3 is given with its conserved first and last residue. A D gene is named only where the DNA matches it firmly. Not every row has a clone size; where given, it reads once, few, many or a size class.

v_call: TRBV30; d_call: NA; j_call: TRBJ2-3; cdr3_length: 12; clone_size: NA; cdr3_aa: CAWSVGPDTQYF; cdr3_nt: TGTGCCTGGAGTGTAGGGCCAGATACGCAGTATTTT
v_call: TRBV28; d_call: TRBD1; j_call: TRBJ2-7; cdr3_length: 15; clone_size: NA; cdr3_aa: CASSYRDRGRYEQYF; cdr3_nt: TGTGCCAGCAGTTACCGGGACAGGGGGCGCTACGAGCAGTACTTC
v_call: TRBV4-1; d_call: NA; j_call: TRBJ1-1; cdr3_length: 14; clone_size: NA; cdr3_aa: CASIGGVLDTEAFF; cdr3_nt: TGCGCCAGCATCGGAGGTGTGCTTGACACTGAAGCTTTCTTT
v_call: TRBV9; d_call: NA; j_call: TRBJ2-7; cdr3_length: 12; clone_size: NA; cdr3_aa: CASSVQEGEQYF; cdr3_nt: TGTGCCAGCAGCGTACAGGAGGGCGAGCAGTACTTC
v_call: TRBV28; d_call: NA; j_call: TRBJ1-5; cdr3_length: 14; clone_size: NA; cdr3_aa: CASSTIWGGQPQHF; cdr3_nt: TGTGCCAGCAGTACCATCTGGGGGGGTCAGCCCCAGCATTTT
v_call: TRBV28; d_call: TRBD1; j_call: TRBJ2-7; cdr3_length: 18; clone_size: NA; cdr3_aa: CASSPTDRDRGRVFEQYF; cdr3_nt: TGTGCCAGCAGTCCTACTGACCGGGACAGGGGGCGCGTGTTCGAGCAGTACTTC
v_call: TRBV19; d_call: NA; j_call: TRBJ2-7; cdr3_length: 14; clone_size: NA; cdr3_aa: CASSMGTGDYEQYF; cdr3_nt: TGTGCCAGTAGTATGGGGACCGGAGACTACGAGCAGTACTTC
v_call: TRBV27; d_call: TRBD1; j_call: TRBJ1-2; cdr3_length: 20; clone_size: NA; cdr3_aa: CASSSLMTGQGKPPNYGYTF; cdr3_nt: TGTGCCAGCAGCTCCTTAATGACCGGACAGGGAAAACCACCTAACTATGGCTACACCTTC
v_call: TRBV10-1; d_call: TRBD1; j_call: TRBJ2-3; cdr3_length: 14; clone_size: NA; cdr3_aa: CASSGDRDTDTQYF; cdr3_nt: TGCGCCAGCAGTGGGGACAGAGACACAGATACGCAGTATTTT
v_call: TRBV30; d_call: TRBD1; j_call: TRBJ1-2; cdr3_length: 15; clone_size: NA; cdr3_aa: CAWSRVRDRARGYTF; cdr3_nt: TGTGCCTGGAGTCGGGTGCGAGACAGGGCCCGGGGCTACACCTTC
v_call: TRBV13; d_call: NA; j_call: TRBJ2-7; cdr3_length: 15; clone_size: NA; cdr3_aa: CASSPRQGSSYEQYF; cdr3_nt: TGTGCCAGCAGCCCCCGGCAGGGGAGCTCCTACGAGCAGTACTTC
v_call: TRBV4-2; d_call: NA; j_call: TRBJ1-1; cdr3_length: 13; clone_size: NA; cdr3_aa: CASSQDPDTEAFF; cdr3_nt: TGTGCCAGCAGCCAAGATCCGGACACTGAAGCTTTCTTT
v_call: TRBV4-3; d_call: NA; j_call: TRBJ2-7; cdr3_length: 15; clone_size: NA; cdr3_aa: CASSQLRGGGYEQYF; cdr3_nt: TGCGCCAGCAGCCAGCTAAGGGGGGGAGGGTATGAGCAGTACTTC
v_call: TRBV4-1; d_call: TRBD1; j_call: TRBJ1-5; cdr3_length: 16; clone_size: NA; cdr3_aa: CASSHTPGTGNQPQHF; cdr3_nt: TGCGCCAGCAGCCACACGCCCGGGACAGGGAATCAGCCCCAGCATTTT
v_call: TRBV6-5; d_call: NA; j_call: TRBJ1-3; cdr3_length: 15; clone_size: NA; cdr3_aa: CASSSGLHSGNTIYF; cdr3_nt: TGTGCCAGCAGCTCCGGACTCCACTCTGGAAACACCATATATTTT
v_call: TRBV27; d_call: TRBD1; j_call: TRBJ1-2; cdr3_length: 15; clone_size: NA; cdr3_aa: CASSLSKGARGGYTF; cdr3_nt: TGTGCCAGCAGTTTATCGAAGGGGGCTAGAGGTGGCTACACCTTC
v_call: TRBV6-1; d_call: NA; j_call: TRBJ2-7; cdr3_length: 18; clone_size: NA; cdr3_aa: CASSERLGISGGPDEQYF; cdr3_nt: TGTGCCAGCAGTGAGAGGCTCGGCATCTCCGGCGGTCCGGACGAGCAGTACTTC
v_call: TRBV7-6; d_call: NA; j_call: TRBJ2-4; cdr3_length: 16; clone_size: NA; cdr3_aa: CASSSGHPKQGNIQYF; cdr3_nt: TGTGCCAGCAGCTCCGGACACCCCAAGCAAGGGAACATTCAGTACTTC
v_call: TRBV29-1; d_call: TRBD1; j_call: TRBJ1-1; cdr3_length: 12; clone_size: few; cdr3_aa: CSGRTGATEAFF; cdr3_nt: TGCAGCGGAAGGACAGGGGCCACTGAAGCTTTCTTT
v_call: TRBV2; d_call: NA; j_call: TRBJ2-1; cdr3_length: 12; clone_size: NA; cdr3_aa: CASSEGRDEQFF; cdr3_nt: TGTGCCAGCAGTGAAGGAAGGGATGAGCAGTTCTTC
v_call: TRBV4-3; d_call: TRBD2; j_call: TRBJ2-3; cdr3_length: 18; clone_size: NA; cdr3_aa: CASSQDWSSGSLTDTQYF; cdr3_nt: TGCGCCAGCAGCCAAGATTGGAGTAGCGGGAGTTTAACAGATACGCAGTATTTT
v_call: TRBV4-1; d_call: NA; j_call: TRBJ1-1; cdr3_length: 14; clone_size: NA; cdr3_aa: CASSQDRGVTEAFF; cdr3_nt: TGCGCCAGCAGCCAAGATCGCGGGGTTACTGAAGCTTTCTTT
v_call: TRBV30; d_call: NA; j_call: TRBJ2-7; cdr3_length: 15; clone_size: NA; cdr3_aa: CAWSDRSRDGYEQYF; cdr3_nt: TGTGCCTGGAGTGACCGCTCCAGGGATGGGTACGAGCAGTACTTC
v_call: TRBV6-6; d_call: NA; j_call: TRBJ1-4; cdr3_length: 14; clone_size: NA; cdr3_aa: CASSQGLDNEKLFF; cdr3_nt: TGTGCCAGCAGTCAGGGCCTTGACAATGAAAAACTGTTTTTT
v_call: TRBV6-1; d_call: TRBD1; j_call: TRBJ2-7; cdr3_length: 16; clone_size: NA; cdr3_aa: CASSADPTGTSYEQYF; cdr3_nt: TGTGCCAGCAGTGCAGATCCGACAGGGACCTCCTACGAGCAGTACTTC
v_call: TRBV9; d_call: NA; j_call: TRBJ1-2; cdr3_length: 15; clone_size: NA; cdr3_aa: CASSVVQTANYGYTF; cdr3_nt: TGTGCCAGCAGCGTAGTGCAGACCGCTAACTATGGCTACACCTTC
v_call: TRBV6-5; d_call: NA; j_call: TRBJ1-4; cdr3_length: 15; clone_size: NA; cdr3_aa: CASSYQGGVNEKLFF; cdr3_nt: TGTGCCAGCAGTTACCAGGGAGGAGTTAATGAAAAACTGTTTTTT
v_call: TRBV4-1; d_call: NA; j_call: TRBJ2-7; cdr3_length: 16; clone_size: NA; cdr3_aa: CASSQDARYEGYEQYF; cdr3_nt: TGCGCCAGCAGCCAAGATGCCCGCTACGAGGGCTACGAGCAGTACTTC
v_call: TRBV5-8; d_call: TRBD1; j_call: TRBJ1-5; cdr3_length: 16; clone_size: NA; cdr3_aa: CASEETGTDFNQPQHF; cdr3_nt: TGTGCCAGCGAGGAAACCGGGACAGACTTCAATCAGCCCCAGCATTTT